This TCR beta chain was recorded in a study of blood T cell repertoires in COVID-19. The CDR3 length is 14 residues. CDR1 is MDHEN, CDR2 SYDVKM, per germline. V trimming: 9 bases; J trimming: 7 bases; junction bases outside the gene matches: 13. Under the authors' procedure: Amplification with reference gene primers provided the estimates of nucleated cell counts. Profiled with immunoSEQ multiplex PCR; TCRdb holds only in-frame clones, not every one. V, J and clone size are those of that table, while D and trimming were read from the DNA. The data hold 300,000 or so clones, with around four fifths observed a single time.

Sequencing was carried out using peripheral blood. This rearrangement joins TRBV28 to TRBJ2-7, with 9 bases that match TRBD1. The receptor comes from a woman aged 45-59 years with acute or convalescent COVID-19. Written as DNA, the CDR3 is TGTGCCAGTACTCCGGGACAGGGAGGAAGGGAGCAGTACGTC. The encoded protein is CASTPGQGGREQYV.